A selection of T cell receptor beta chains follows, all from one sample in a study of cytomegalovirus exposure and HLA in healthy donors. Using immunoSEQ multiplex PCR, the repertoire was profiled, and TCRdb retains in-frame clones only, with some absent. This table has some 180,000 clones, around 80% appearing once. The specimen sequenced was PBMCs. These receptors came from a man between 18 and 35 years old in good health and CMV-seronegative. Both conserved end residues are part of each CDR3. D genes are given only for firm matches. Some rows have no size entry. The others give once, few or many, or a class for an expanded clone.

j_call clone_size d_call v_call cdr3_aa cdr3_nt
TRBJ1-4 NA NA TRBV5-4 CASSLGLGQTNEKLFF TGTGCCAGCAGCTTGGGCCTCGGACAGACGAATGAAAAACTGTTTTTT
TRBJ2-5 once NA TRBV5-1 CATSEGGTVKETQYF TGCGCCACCAGTGAAGGCGGGACTGTAAAAGAGACCCAGTACTTC
TRBJ2-7 NA NA TRBV13 CASSSRLSGGAYEQYF TGTGCCAGCAGCTCCAGACTTAGCGGCGGGGCCTACGAGCAGTACTTC
TRBJ2-7 once TRBD1 TRBV7-9 CASSSTGTGSYEQYF TGTGCCAGCAGCTCAACCGGGACAGGGAGCTACGAGCAGTACTTC
TRBJ1-2 few NA TRBV7-9 CASRRGGVYGYTF TGTGCCAGCAGGCGGGGAGGGGTCTATGGCTACACCTTC
TRBJ1-6 few TRBD1 TRBV30 CAWSVLGQGNNSPLHF TGTGCCTGGAGTGTACTGGGACAGGGGAATAATTCACCCCTCCACTTT
TRBJ1-2 NA NA TRBV19 CASIPPSNYGYTF TGTGCCAGTATCCCCCCTTCCAACTATGGCTACACCTTC
TRBJ2-2 NA NA TRBV19 CASRPFPREATGELFF TGTGCCAGTAGACCGTTTCCTAGGGAGGCTACCGGGGAGCTGTTTTTT
TRBJ1-2 NA TRBD1 TRBV6-5 CASSYRGLRYGYTF TGTGCCAGCAGTTACAGGGGGCTGCGCTATGGCTACACCTTC
TRBJ2-4 NA NA TRBV6-1 CASSQQGVNIQYF TGTGCCAGCAGTCAACAGGGTGTTAACATTCAGTACTTC
TRBJ1-1 few TRBD1 TRBV7-2 CASSPPGTGKTEAFF TGTGCCAGCAGCCCCCCCGGGACAGGGAAAACTGAAGCTTTCTTT
TRBJ2-5 NA TRBD2 TRBV11-1 CASSLEAGGKETQYF TGTGCCAGCAGCTTAGAGGCGGGGGGCAAAGAGACCCAGTACTTC
TRBJ1-2 few NA TRBV6-5 CASTPGPANYGYTF TGTGCCAGCACCCCAGGTCCGGCTAACTATGGCTACACCTTC
TRBJ2-7 NA TRBD1 TRBV6-1 CASSEAEGAYEQYF TGTGCCAGCAGTGAAGCAGAGGGGGCTTACGAGCAGTACTTC
TRBJ2-7 NA NA TRBV18 CASSPTTGREQYF TGTGCCAGCTCACCGACAACAGGGCGCGAGCAGTACTTC
TRBJ1-3 once NA TRBV13 CASSSGTIGNTIYF TGTGCCAGCAGCTCCGGGACAATCGGAAACACCATATATTTT
TRBJ2-7 few TRBD1 TRBV7-9 CASSPWSGQGFYEQYF TGTGCCAGCAGCCCGTGGTCGGGACAGGGTTTCTACGAGCAGTACTTC
TRBJ2-7 NA NA TRBV10-1 CASQMDSLSFF TGCGCCAGCCAAATGGACAGCTTATCGTTCTTC
TRBJ2-3 NA TRBD2 TRBV13 CASSRLAATDTQYF TGTGCCAGCAGCCGACTAGCGGCTACAGATACGCAGTATTTT
TRBJ1-1 NA NA TRBV6-6 CASSEMNTEAFF TGTGCCAGCAGTGAGATGAACACTGAAGCTTTCTTT
TRBJ2-2 NA NA TRBV7-6 CASSKRPGREKNTGELFF TGTGCCAGCAGCAAACGCCCAGGCAGAGAAAAAAACACCGGGGAGCTGTTTTTT
TRBJ2-7 NA TRBD1 TRBV30 CAWSVGSGGEYEQYF TGTGCCTGGAGTGTAGGGTCAGGGGGTGAGTACGAGCAGTACTTC
TRBJ1-2 NA NA TRBV7-9 CASSGPGHMNYGYTF TGTGCCAGCAGCGGACCGGGACATATGAACTATGGCTACACCTTC
TRBJ1-5 NA TRBD1 TRBV10-3 CAIRGQGNNQPQHF TGTGCCATCAGGGGACAGGGCAACAATCAGCCCCAGCATTTT
TRBJ1-6 NA TRBD1 TRBV19 CASSRDRDRSNSPLHF TGTGCCAGTAGTCGCGACCGGGACAGGAGTAATTCACCCCTCCACTTT
TRBJ2-5 NA TRBD1 TRBV25-1 CASSRWDSYNQETQYF TGTGCCAGCAGCCGATGGGACAGCTATAATCAAGAGACCCAGTACTTC
TRBJ2-7 few NA TRBV4-1 CASSQVPGPTYEQYF TGCGCCAGCAGCCAAGTCCCAGGCCCCACCTACGAGCAGTACTTC
TRBJ1-4 NA NA TRBV15 CATSRDGTTNEKLFF TGTGCCACCAGTAGAGATGGGACTACTAATGAAAAACTGTTTTTT
TRBJ2-5 NA NA TRBV7-9 CASSFRGTRGETQYF TGTGCCAGCAGCTTCAGGGGAACCCGGGGAGAGACCCAGTACTTC
TRBJ2-7 once TRBD1 TRBV4-3 CASSQESRGPELIYEQYF TGCGCCAGCAGCCAAGAATCCAGGGGGCCAGAACTTATCTACGAGCAGTACTTC